One TCR beta chain is described in this entry. No antigen is known for it. This entry is derived from a study of response to subunit inactivated influenza vaccine. Study results and caveats: The authors suggested that every seasonal influenza vaccination recruits few new T cells.

A single record per CDR3 protein comes from TCRdb applying MiXCR to the RT-PCR reads. The top ten hold about an eighth of the sample, which has 500,000 to 600,000 distinct CDR3 sequences, over 10% seen once. J gave up 7 bases and V 1 base, and 8 bases lay outside the gene matches. This CDR3 comprises 15 residues. Germline V gives CDR1 LGHDT, CDR2 YNNKEL (reference sequence). This receptor was identified in a man between 50 and 59 years old who received an inactivated influenza vaccine. The sample in question was PBMCs from blood, obtained 45 days after vaccination. The chain carries TRBV3-1 and TRBJ2-7; 9 nucleotides line up with TRBD2. This CDR3 reads CASSQGLAGGSEQYF. CDR3 bases: TGTGCCAGCAGCCAAGGACTCGCGGGAGGGAGTGAGCAGTACTTC.